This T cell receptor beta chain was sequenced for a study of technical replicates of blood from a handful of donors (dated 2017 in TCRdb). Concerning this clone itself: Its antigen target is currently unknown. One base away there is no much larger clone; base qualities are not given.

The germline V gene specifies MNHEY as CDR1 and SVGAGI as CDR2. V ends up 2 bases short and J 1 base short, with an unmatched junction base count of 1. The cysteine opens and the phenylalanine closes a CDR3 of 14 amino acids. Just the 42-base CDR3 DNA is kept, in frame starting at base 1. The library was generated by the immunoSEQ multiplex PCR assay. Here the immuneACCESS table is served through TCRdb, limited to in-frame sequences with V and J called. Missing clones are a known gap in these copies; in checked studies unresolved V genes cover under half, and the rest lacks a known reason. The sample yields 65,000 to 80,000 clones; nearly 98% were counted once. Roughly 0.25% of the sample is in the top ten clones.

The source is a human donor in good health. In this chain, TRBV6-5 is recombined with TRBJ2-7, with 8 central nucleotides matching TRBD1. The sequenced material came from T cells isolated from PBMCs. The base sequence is TGTGCCAGCAGTTACGGACAGGGATCCTACGAGCAGTACTTC. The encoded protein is CASSYGQGSYEQYF.